This passage covers 10 T cell receptor beta chains from one sample sequenced in a study of T cells expressing NK-cell markers. From the 5' RACE reads, TCRdb lists one entry per CDR3 protein and no DNA. Its clone listing holds about 370,000 distinct CDR3 sequences. Sequencing used blood T cells: a sorted CD56 or NKG2C T cell subset, CD4+ or CD8+ T cells, or bulk PBMC T cells (not recorded which). These receptors were taken from a woman between 50 and 59 years old in good health.

This chain connects TRBV20-1 to TRBJ2-7; checking the TCRdb D call of TRBD1 is not possible without DNA. CDR3 length: 13 amino acids. Germline CDR1 is DFQATT and CDR2 is SNEGSKA (reference sequence). The CDR3 here is CSARFPRVHEQYF.

This chain joins TRBV7-6 and TRBJ1-2; the TCRdb D gene call, TRBD1, has no DNA to confirm it. CDR1 and CDR2 (germline): SGHVS, FNYEAQ. The CDR3 covers 16 residues. The CDR3 region is CASSTPRGSGELSYTF.

This rearrangement joins TRBV5-4 to TRBJ2-3; absent DNA, TCRdb's TRBD2 call cannot be checked. The CDR3 consists of 16 residues. CDR1 and CDR2 (germline): SGHNT, YYREEE (reference sequence). CDR3 sequence: CASSLGAGEETDTQYF.

The chain uses TRBV4-2 and TRBJ2-5; the TCRdb call, TRBD2, lacks DNA for checking. The CDR3 runs to 17 residues. The germline gives CDR1 LGHNA, CDR2 YNFKEQ. CDR3 protein: CASSQEVTSGIQETQYF.

The chain carries TRBV13 and TRBJ2-4; TCRdb names TRBD1, which stays unverified in the absence of DNA. Germline CDR1 is PRHDT and CDR2 is FYEKMQ (reference sequence). This CDR3 spans 17 amino acids. This CDR3 reads CASSLVNGREAKNIQYF.

V gene TRBV3-1 combines with J gene TRBJ2-1; TCRdb proposes TRBD1, but this gene call is untestable without DNA. CDR3 size: 16 residues. Germline CDR1 and CDR2: LGHDT and YNNKEL (reference sequence). CDR3 protein: CASSPRDRSGDNEQFF.

The chain is built from TRBV5-1 and TRBJ1-4. The CDR3 is made up of 15 amino acids. CDR1 and CDR2 from the germline V gene are SGHRS and YFSETQ. This CDR3 reads CASSLESVRNEKLFF. Full variable domain (remainder filled in from reference TRBV5-1 and TRBJ1-4): KAGVTQTPRYLIKTRGQQVTLSCSPISGHRSVSWYQQTPGQGLQFLFEYFSETQRNKGNFPGRFSGRQFSNSRSEMNVSTLELGDSALYLCASSLESVRNEKLFFGSGTQLSVL.

The gene calls are TRBV12-3 or TRBV12-4 and TRBJ1-1; TCRdb's assignment of TRBD1 cannot be checked, as there is no DNA. CDR3 length: 15 residues. The CDR3 is CASSLTGEGGTEAFF.

The rearrangement links TRBV29-1 to TRBJ2-1; there is no DNA to check the TCRdb D call of TRBD1. The CDR3 covers 13 residues. Germline CDR1 and CDR2: SQVTM and ANQGSEA. The CDR3 loop is CSVEEGRAGEQFF.

This rearrangement joins TRBV12-3 or TRBV12-4 to TRBJ2-4; TCRdb indicates TRBD2, and absent DNA this call remains unverified. This CDR3 contains 17 residues. The CDR3 loop is CASSLGVGLPVKNIQYF.